The present TCR beta chain was sequenced within a study of post-analysis software for immune sequencing data (dated by TCRdb to between 2014 and 2017). Regarding the research as a whole: Disease courses on record covered relapsing-remitting, secondary progressive and progressive-relapsing multiple sclerosis, though some patients had no subtype annotation. The patient repertoires were set against ten to eleven previously published healthy control repertoires from donors whose ages ranged from roughly 6 to 27 years. A subset of samples was prepared in parallel using single-end sample barcoding, then pooled and co-amplified after Illumina adapter ligation. The full study reports these points: Several TRBV segments, including TRBV5-6, TRBV5-1 and TRBV20-1, were significantly more frequent in patients than controls. Compared with controls, multiple sclerosis patients had significantly lower normalized Chao1 diversity, a finding suggesting substantial peripheral T-cell clonal expansion. Direct clustering with F measure revealed strong co-clustering of samples prepared in the same batch, which led to a batch-effect correction. The multiple sclerosis patient group was slightly younger than the control group.

Measured from the cysteine to the phenylalanine, the CDR3 is 10 residues long. The read is trimmed to its CDR3 DNA, 30 bases read in frame from base 1. The germline V gene encodes CDR1 DFQATT and CDR2 SNEGSKA (reference sequence). Notes on this clonotype: Its antigen is not yet known. No much larger clone is present one base from it, and per-base qualities are unavailable.

The library came from PCR. TCRdb names Illumina HiSeq 2500 as the instrument used. To reduce PCR and sequencing biases, unique molecular identifiers were incorporated into the TCR beta cDNA libraries. Roughly 0.5 million cDNA molecules were obtained per 1 to 10 million input T cells, so each molecule approximated one T cell. The patient libraries were prepared and sequenced with the same protocol used for the earlier healthy control dataset. Within a given batch, samples were prepared together, multiplexed and sequenced on the same HiSeq lane. The published analysis was carried out like this. MIGEC handled the raw barcoded reads, throwing out single-read molecular identifier groups before consensus assembly and CDR3 extraction. VDJtools was used for post-analysis of the clonotype tables, and diversity was normalized by down-sampling every dataset to the size of the smallest sample. In repertoire overlap clustering, CDR3 amino acid sequences, but not nucleotide sequences, were matched to correct batch-related cross-sample contamination. TCRdb trimmed public reads at Q25 via fastp, called clones via MiXCR and kept in-frame beta chains. Every entry covers one CDR3 protein and lists the most common genes and DNA from its rows. Here the V and J calls rest on TCRdb's processing, not on the authors' analysis. This sample holds 750,000 to 900,000 distinct CDR3 sequences; about 45% were observed only once. Together, the top ten hold 4.9% of the sample.

To demonstrate the VDJtools post-analysis software, the study profiled TCR beta repertoires from the peripheral blood of 13 young patients with multiple sclerosis. Multiple sclerosis patients were children and adolescents aged about 6 to 17 years. The chain joins TRBV20-1 to TRBJ2-5, with the D gene not clear enough to name. The DNA matches TRBJ2-7 better at its end, which makes the J call doubtful. The receptor comes from a girl aged 10 to 17 with multiple sclerosis. Sequences were obtained from blood. The CDR3 here reads CSVGFYEQYF. The nucleotide sequence reads TGCAGTGTTGGATTTTACGAGCAGTACTTC.